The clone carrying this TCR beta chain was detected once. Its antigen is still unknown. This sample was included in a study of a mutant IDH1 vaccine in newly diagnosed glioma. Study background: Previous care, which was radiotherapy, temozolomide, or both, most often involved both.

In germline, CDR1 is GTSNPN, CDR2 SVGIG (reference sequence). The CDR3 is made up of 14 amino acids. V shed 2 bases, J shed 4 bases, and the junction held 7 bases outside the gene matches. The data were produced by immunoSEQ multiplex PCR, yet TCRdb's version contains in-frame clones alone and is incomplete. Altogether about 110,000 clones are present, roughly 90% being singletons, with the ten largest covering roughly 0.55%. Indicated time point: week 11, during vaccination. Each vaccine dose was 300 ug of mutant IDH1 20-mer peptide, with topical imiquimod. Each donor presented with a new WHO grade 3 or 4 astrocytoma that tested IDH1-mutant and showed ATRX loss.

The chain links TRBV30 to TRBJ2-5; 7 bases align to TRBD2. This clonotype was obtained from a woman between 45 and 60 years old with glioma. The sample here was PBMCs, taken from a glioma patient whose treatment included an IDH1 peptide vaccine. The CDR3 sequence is CAWSTSGVPETQYF. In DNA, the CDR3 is TGTGCCTGGAGTACAAGCGGGGTGCCAGAGACCCAGTACTTC. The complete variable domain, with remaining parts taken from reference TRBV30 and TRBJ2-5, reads SQTIHQWPATLVQPVGSPLSLECTVEGTSNPNLYWYRQAAGRGLQLLFYSVGIGQISSEVPQNLSASRPQDRQFILSSKKLLLSDSGFYLCAWSTSGVPETQYFGPGTRLLVL.